The clone carrying this TCR beta chain was found a few times. Antigen unknown. The source of the sample is a study of beta chain features in type 1 diabetes. Findings of the study overall: Moderately but significantly shorter TCRB CDR3s were found in Type 1 diabetes patients in all four CD4+ subsets. Researchers cautioned that cDNA sequencing could over-represent cells with high TCR expression.

The CDR3 has 14 residues. V shed 5 bases and J shed 4 bases, with 14 bases lying between them. The germline gives CDR1 SGHTA, CDR2 FQGTGA. All of the isolated RNA was reverse transcribed, so expressed TCRB transcripts were sequenced. Roughly 3.4 million reads per sample on average were obtained from naive, central memory and regulatory T cell samples. Here immunoSEQ multiplex PCR was the method, and the copy in TCRdb shows in-frame clones only, minus some. The table records fewer than 350,000 clones, 8% of them present only once. Sequences were obtained from central memory CD4+ T cells from blood. The source of this sequence is a woman under 30 in good health. This chain uses TRBV7-3 with TRBJ1-2; D gene unclear. This CDR3 is CASSPYQGSYGYTF. DNA of the CDR3: TGTGCCAGCAGCCCCTACCAAGGCTCCTATGGCTACACCTTC.